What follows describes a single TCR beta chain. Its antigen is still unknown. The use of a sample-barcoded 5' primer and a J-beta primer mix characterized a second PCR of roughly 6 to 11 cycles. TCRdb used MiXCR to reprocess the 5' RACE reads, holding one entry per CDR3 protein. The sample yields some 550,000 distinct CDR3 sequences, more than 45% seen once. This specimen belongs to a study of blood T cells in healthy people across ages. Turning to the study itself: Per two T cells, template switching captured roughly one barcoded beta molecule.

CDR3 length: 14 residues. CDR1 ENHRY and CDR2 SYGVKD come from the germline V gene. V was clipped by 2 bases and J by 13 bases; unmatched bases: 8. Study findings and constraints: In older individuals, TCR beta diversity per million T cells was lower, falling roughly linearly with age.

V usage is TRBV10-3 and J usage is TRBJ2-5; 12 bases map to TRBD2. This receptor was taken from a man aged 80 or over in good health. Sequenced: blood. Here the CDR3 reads CAISEALAGGPGYF. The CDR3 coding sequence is TGTGCCATCAGTGAGGCCCTAGCGGGAGGGCCGGGGTACTTC.